The 31 T cell receptor beta chains listed next were all sequenced from one sample in a study of blood T cell repertoires in COVID-19. The table came from immunoSEQ multiplex PCR; TCRdb's copy has only in-frame clones and leaves some out. The sample lists around 72,000 clones, approximately 84% occurring once. The sequencing sample was made of peripheral blood. The receptors were gathered from a man in his 70s with active or convalescent COVID-19.

The chain is built from TRBV6-6 and TRBJ1-1; no clear D gene. Germline V gives CDR1 MNHNY, CDR2 SVGAGI (reference sequence). V was pared by 7 bases and J by 5 bases, with 14 bases between. This CDR3 region has 13 residues. The CDR3 loop reads CASTDLRGTEAFF. The CDR3 nucleotides are TGTGCCAGCACCGACCTCCGGGGAACTGAAGCTTTCTTT.

This chain links TRBV30 with TRBJ1-1, with TRBD1 identical over 9 bases. Germline V gene sequence: CDR1 GTSNPN, CDR2 SVGIG (reference sequence). The CDR3 is made up of 14 amino acids. V dropped 2 bases and J dropped 3; count of bases not matched to a gene: 4. CDR3 protein: CAWSFRDRDTEAFF. CDR3 bases: TGTGCCTGGAGTTTCCGGGACAGGGACACTGAAGCTTTCTTT.

The CDR3 sequence is CASSPGQGSTDTQYF. The DNA for the CDR3 is TGTGCCAGCTCACCCGGACAGGGGAGCACAGATACGCAGTATTTT. V gene TRBV18 combines with J gene TRBJ2-3; TRBD1 matches 9 bases. Per the germline V gene, CDR1 is KGHSH and CDR2 is LQKENI. The V gene end was trimmed by 3 bases and the J gene end by 0 bases; junction bases not matched to a gene: 1. The CDR3 has 15 amino acids. The entire variable domain, with the rest obtained from reference TRBV18 and TRBJ2-3, is as follows: NAGVMQNPRHLVRRRGQEARLRCSPMKGHSHVYWYRQLPEEGLKFMVYLQKENIIDESGMPKERFSAEFPKEGPSILRIQQVVRGDSAAYFCASSPGQGSTDTQYFGPGTRLTVL.

The V call is TRBV28, the J call TRBJ2-1, with D possibly matching TRBD2 (6 bases). The CDR3 runs to 16 residues. The V gene lost 3 bases and the J gene lost 6 bases, with 18 bases spanning the gap. Germline CDR1 is MDHEN and CDR2 is SYDVKM. CDR3 coding DNA: TGTGCCAGCAGTTTTTCCCTGTTTATGGGGGGCAATGAGCAGTTCTTC. Protein: CASSFSLFMGGNEQFF.

V usage is TRBV5-4 and J usage is TRBJ1-1; possible D gene TRBD1, 6 bases. The CDR3 totals 16 residues. Germline CDR1 reads SGHNT; CDR2 reads YYREEE (reference sequence). The V end was cut by 0 bases, the J end by 4 bases, with 16 bases between. The CDR3 reads CASSLAGASGGTEAFF. The CDR3 coding sequence is TGTGCCAGCAGCTTGGCAGGGGCCAGCGGGGGCACTGAAGCTTTCTTT.

A single count supports this clone. The chain couples TRBV28 to TRBJ2-1, with TRBD2 as a possible D gene (6 bases). Between the trimmed V and J ends, which lost 3 bases and 15 bases, there was a span of 18 bases. The CDR3 consists of 13 residues. Per the germline V gene, CDR1 is MDHEN and CDR2 is SYDVKM. The CDR3 DNA follows: TGTGCCAGCAGTTTTTTCTCGAGGAGGGCCCTGTTCTTC. Residues: CASSFFSRRALFF.

The chain has TRBV7-9 and TRBJ2-7; 7 bases map to TRBD2. The CDR3 is made up of 16 amino acids. V shed 2 bases, J shed 7 bases, and the junction held 14 bases outside the gene matches. Germline V gene lookup returns CDR1 SEHNR and CDR2 FQNEAQ (reference sequence). The CDR3 sequence is CASSLIGRTGAGEQYF. CDR3 nucleotides: TGTGCCAGCAGCTTAATTGGTCGGACCGGAGCGGGGGAGCAGTACTTC. Combining the CDR3 with reference TRBV7-9 and TRBJ2-7 gives the whole variable domain DTGVSQNPRHKITKRGQNVTFRCDPISEHNRLYWYRQTLGQGPEFLTYFQNEAQLEKSRLLSDRFSAERPKGSFSTLEIQRTEQGDSAMYLCASSLIGRTGAGEQYFGPGTRLTVT.

The rearrangement links TRBV15 to TRBJ1-4; 7 bases are shared with TRBD1. Trimming at V came to 9 bases and at J to 5 bases, leaving 9 bases not matched to a gene. The CDR3 has 14 amino acids. Per the germline V gene, CDR1 is LNHNV and CDR2 is YYDKDF (reference sequence). CDR3 DNA sequence: TGTGCCACGAGCTGGGGCAGGGGGAATGAAAAACTGTTTTTT. Its translation: CATSWGRGNEKLFF.

This clone was seen just once. The CDR3, as DNA: TGTGCCATCAGTGACCCGACCATAGCGGGAAACAATGAGCAGTTCTTC. It translates to CAISDPTIAGNNEQFF. The chain links TRBV10-3 to TRBJ2-1; 8 bases align to TRBD2. Germline trimming cut 3 bases from V and 5 bases from J; bases unmatched to any gene: 9. This CDR3 comprises 16 residues. Per the germline V gene, CDR1 is ENHRY and CDR2 is SYGVKD.

The chain couples TRBV19 to TRBJ1-5, with D possibly matching TRBD1 (5 bases). CDR1 and CDR2 (germline): LNHDA, SQIVND (reference sequence). The CDR3 runs 14 residues. Trimming removed 6 bases from V and 4 bases from J, with 13 bases in between. CDR3 protein: CASRRRGGNQPQHF. The CDR3 nucleotides are TGTGCCAGTAGGCGAAGGGGCGGAAATCAGCCCCAGCATTTT.

The chain couples TRBV7-9 to TRBJ2-7; TRBD2 aligns across 8 bases. The J segment lost 2 bases and the V segment lost 5 bases, leaving 8 bases of the junction unmatched. There are 15 residues in the CDR3. The V gene's germline CDR1 is SEHNR and CDR2 FQNEAQ (reference sequence). In nucleotides, the CDR3 is TGTGCCAGCAGCCCCCCGGGACTAGAGCCCTACGAGCAGTACTTC. This gives the protein CASSPPGLEPYEQYF.

The chain couples TRBV5-1 to TRBJ2-2; 13 bases are shared with TRBD2. Trimming removed 4 bases from V and 1 base from J; junction bases left unmatched: 10. The CDR3 has 19 residues. Germline V gene sequence: CDR1 SGHRS, CDR2 YFSETQ. Written as DNA, the CDR3 is TGCGCCAGCAGCAGATCCAGGACTAGCGGGAGAGGGAACACCGGGGAGCTGTTTTTT. The encoded protein is CASSRSRTSGRGNTGELFF.

This chain uses TRBV14 with TRBJ2-7; the match to TRBD2 covers 7 bases. The V gene end was trimmed by 1 base and the J gene end by 7 bases; junction bases not matched to a gene: 4. Germline-derived CDR1 and CDR2 are SGHDN and FVKESK. This CDR3 is built from 13 residues. The CDR3 reads CASSQGWGLEQYF. DNA for the CDR3: TGTGCCAGCAGCCAAGGGTGGGGACTAGAGCAGTACTTC. The full variable domain, its missing parts supplied by reference TRBV14 and TRBJ2-7, is EAGVTQFPSHSVIEKGQTVTLRCDPISGHDNLYWYRRVMGKEIKFLLHFVKESKQDESGMPNNRFLAERTGGTYSTLKVQPAELEDSGVYFCASSQGWGLEQYFGPGTRLTVT.

J is TRBJ2-5 and V is TRBV7-9; the match to TRBD1 covers 10 bases. This CDR3 comprises 14 residues. Germline CDR1 and CDR2: SEHNR and FQNEAQ (reference sequence). J lost 2 bases, V lost 4 bases, and 1 base had no gene match. CDR3 bases: TGTGCCAGCAGCTGGACAGGGGGACAAGAGACCCAGTACTTC. This gives the protein CASSWTGGQETQYF. The full variable domain, its missing parts supplied by reference TRBV7-9 and TRBJ2-5, is DTGVSQNPRHKITKRGQNVTFRCDPISEHNRLYWYRQTLGQGPEFLTYFQNEAQLEKSRLLSDRFSAERPKGSFSTLEIQRTEQGDSAMYLCASSWTGGQETQYFGPGTRLLVL.

This chain joins TRBV12-3 or TRBV12-4 and TRBJ1-1; tentative D call: TRBD1 (6 bases). The CDR3 is 12 amino acids. Deletions cut 7 bases from V and 7 bases from J, with 13 bases between. The CDR3 spells CASTELRGEAFF. DNA of the CDR3: TGTGCCAGCACCGAGCTCAGGGGTGAAGCTTTCTTT.

The rearrangement joins TRBV5-1 to TRBJ2-7, with TRBD2 as a possible D gene (5 bases). The CDR3 runs 13 residues. Trimming stripped 0 bases from V and 2 bases from J, with 6 bases between. Germline V gives CDR1 SGHRS, CDR2 YFSETQ. The CDR3, as DNA: TGCGCCAGCAGCTTGGCCGGGACCTACGAGCAGTACTTC. Its translation is CASSLAGTYEQYF.

A single count supports this clone. In nucleotides, the CDR3 is TGTGCCAGCAGTCGCAGGGGTTACGAGCAGTACTTC. Translating it yields CASSRRGYEQYF. The chain combines TRBV6-2 or TRBV6-3 with TRBJ2-7; D is perhaps TRBD1 (6 bases). V dropped 5 bases and J dropped 4 bases, with 9 bases sitting between them. The germline V gene encodes CDR1 MNHEY and CDR2 SVGEGT. This CDR3 comprises 12 residues.

The chain carries TRBV5-1 and TRBJ1-2; D not certain. The germline V and J ends were trimmed by 0 bases and 3 bases, with 6 bases remaining between them. The CDR3 spans 13 residues. The germline V gene encodes CDR1 SGHRS and CDR2 YFSETQ. CDR3 DNA sequence: TGCGCCAGCAGCTTGGGCGGGGACTATGGCTACACCTTC. Translation gives CASSLGGDYGYTF.

The genes are TRBV7-2 and TRBJ1-2; D may be TRBD1 (6 bases). CDR1 is SGHTA, CDR2 FQGNSA, per germline. V lost 1 base to trimming and J lost 5 bases, with 11 bases between them. The CDR3 has 14 residues. The CDR3 here is CASSLGTGLYGYTF. CDR3 nucleotides: TGTGCCAGCAGCTTAGGCACAGGGCTATATGGCTACACCTTC.

This chain uses TRBV7-9 with TRBJ1-2; D is undetermined. V was cut by 9 bases and J by 4 bases, with 12 bases left in between. The CDR3 extends over 12 amino acids. Germline CDR1 and CDR2: SEHNR and FQNEAQ (reference sequence). Written as DNA, the CDR3 is TGTGCCAGTGATGTGGCAGTCTATGGCTACACCTTC. Protein product: CASDVAVYGYTF.

The V call is TRBV6-5, the J call TRBJ2-7, with 9 bases matching TRBD1. CDR3 length equals 13 residues. Germline V lookup: CDR1 MNHEY, CDR2 SVGAGI. Germline trimming cut 6 bases from V and 3 bases from J; bases unmatched to any gene: 3. The CDR3 region has the DNA TGTGCCAGCAGCGGGACAGGGCACTACGAGCAGTACTTC. Residues: CASSGTGHYEQYF.

V and J are TRBV6-5 and TRBJ2-7, with TRBD1 matching 10 bases. Trimming at V came to 2 bases and at J to 5 bases, leaving 3 bases not matched to a gene. The CDR3 totals 14 residues. Germline V gene lookup returns CDR1 MNHEY and CDR2 SVGAGI. DNA for the CDR3: TGTGCCAGCAGTTACGGGACAGGGGTTCACGAGCAGTACTTC. It encodes CASSYGTGVHEQYF.

V usage is TRBV20-1 and J usage is TRBJ2-2; TRBD1 aligns across 7 bases. CDR1 DFQATT and CDR2 SNEGSKA come from the germline V gene (reference sequence). The junction had 9 bases not matched to a gene; V was cut back by 3 bases and J by 5 bases. The CDR3 consists of 15 residues. The chain's CDR3 is CSASPPTQGTGELFF. CDR3 sequence (DNA): TGCAGTGCTAGTCCTCCAACACAGGGGACCGGGGAGCTGTTTTTT.

CDR3 residues: CASSSNRGAREPQHF. Here the CDR3 DNA reads TGTGCCAGCAGTTCCAACCGCGGGGCCAGGGAGCCCCAGCATTTT. The chain uses TRBV28 and TRBJ1-5; D may be TRBD1 (5 bases). The V and J ends lost 4 bases and 8 bases respectively, with 18 bases between them. Germline V gene sequence: CDR1 MDHEN, CDR2 SYDVKM. The CDR3 is made up of 15 amino acids.

This chain connects TRBV10-3 to TRBJ2-7; D remains unclear. The CDR3 runs 12 residues. Germline CDR1 reads ENHRY; CDR2 reads SYGVKD. V lost 8 bases and J 0 bases, leaving 8 bases between the germline ends. The CDR3 nucleotides are TGTGCCATCCTGGGCCCCTCCTACGAGCAGTACTTC. Amino acids: CAILGPSYEQYF.

V usage is TRBV2 and J usage is TRBJ1-5; the D is unclear. The CDR3 runs to 13 residues. Per the germline V gene, CDR1 is SNHLY and CDR2 is FYNNEI. V gave up 6 bases and J gave up 6 bases, with 12 bases separating them. The CDR3 DNA is TGTGCCAGCAGGGTAACACCTGCTCAGCCCCAGCATTTT. It yields the protein CASRVTPAQPQHF. Drawing the rest from reference TRBV2 and TRBJ1-5, the complete variable domain is EPEVTQTPSHQVTQMGQEVILRCVPISNHLYFYWYRQILGQKVEFLVSFYNNEISEKSEIFDDQFSVERPDGSNFTLKIRSTKLEDSAMYFCASRVTPAQPQHFGDGTRLSIL.

The genes are TRBV3-1 (or the pseudogene TRBV3-2) and TRBJ1-2, with TRBD1 identical over 8 bases. This CDR3 has 15 amino acids. With 4 bases clipped from V and 6 bases from J, the junction kept 10 bases outside the gene matches. CDR1 is LGHDT, CDR2 YNNKEL, per germline (reference sequence). CDR3 DNA sequence: TGTGCCAGCAGCCGATCTAGGACAGGGCAGGATGGCTACACCTTC. Protein sequence: CASSRSRTGQDGYTF.

CDR3 nucleotide sequence: TGTGCCAGCAGTTTTCTCCTGGCAGGGTATTGGTCCGGGGCCAACGTCCTGACTTTC. Translating it yields CASSFLLAGYWSGANVLTF. The rearrangement links TRBV28 to TRBJ2-6, with TRBD1 as a possible D gene (5 bases). The CDR3 has 19 amino acids. The germline V gene has CDR1 MDHEN and CDR2 SYDVKM. The V gene lost 3 bases and the J gene lost 4 bases, with 22 bases spanning the gap.

V and J are TRBV24-1 and TRBJ2-3, with D possibly TRBD2 on 7 matching bases. The CDR3 consists of 15 residues. Germline-derived CDR1 and CDR2 are KGHDR and SFDVKD. V lost 0 bases to trimming and J lost 11 bases, with 17 bases between them. CDR3 residues: CATSDLPAGASQQYF. The CDR3 DNA sequence: TGTGCCACCAGTGATTTGCCGGCGGGGGCTAGCCAGCAGTATTTT.

CDR3 loop: CASSTTGGYGYTF. As DNA, the CDR3 is TGTGCCAGCAGCACGACAGGGGGCTATGGCTACACCTTC. The chain carries TRBV6-5 and TRBJ1-2, with 9 bases that match TRBD1. CDR1 is MNHEY and CDR2 is SVGAGI in the germline V gene. V lost 6 bases and J lost 4; bases outside the gene matches: 3. There are 13 residues in the CDR3.

The chain carries TRBV4-1 and TRBJ1-6; D is perhaps TRBD1 (6 bases). Deletions cut 1 base from V and 7 bases from J, with 8 bases between. The germline V gene encodes CDR1 MGHRA and CDR2 YSYEKL. The CDR3 covers 14 residues. The DNA of the CDR3 is TGCGCCAGCAGCCAAGCAAGGGGGAATTCACCCCTCCACTTT. It yields the protein CASSQARGNSPLHF.